The clone carrying this TCR beta chain was observed a handful of times. TCRdb's copy holds only in-frame clones and misses some; the assay was immunoSEQ multiplex PCR. The table lists about 47,000 clones, about 90% of them singletons. V lost 2 bases, J lost 6 bases, and 14 bases lay in between. CDR3 size: 14 residues. Germline V gene sequence: CDR1 GTSNPN, CDR2 SVGIG (reference sequence). This entry is derived from a study of blood T cell repertoires in COVID-19. Material for sequencing was peripheral blood. The clonotype comes from a human donor with active COVID-19. The donor label of this sample is uncertain. The chain uses TRBV30 and TRBJ2-1; a weak D match, TRBD1 (5 bases). The CDR3 protein is CAWSSGQSRNEQFF. The DNA for the CDR3 is TGTGCCTGGAGTTCAGGGCAGTCACGCAATGAGCAGTTCTTC.